One sample yielded the 20 T cell receptor beta chains listed below, sequenced in a study of vaccination and CD4 T cells after COVID-19. These receptors have no identified antigens. Scientists ran DNA taken from cultured CD4+ T cells through the Oncomine TCR Beta short-read assay for sequencing. A single record per CDR3 protein comes from TCRdb applying MiXCR to the PCR reads. The sample lists 11,000 or so distinct CDR3 sequences, roughly 58% seen once, with roughly a tenth in the top ten. Sample treatment: roughly 11-day PBMC culture with coronavirus spike peptide pools or control peptides (ViraFEST assay). The source material was CD4+ T cells from blood, cultured in vitro. All receptors come from a human donor who had recovered from COVID-19.

This clonotype has more than one count but fewer than ten. This chain uses TRBV20-1 with TRBJ2-3, with TRBD1 identical over 8 bases. V lost 1 base, J lost 1 base, and 1 base stayed unmatched. The CDR3 totals 14 residues. CDR1 is DFQATT, CDR2 SNEGSKA, per germline (reference sequence). CDR3 in amino acids: CSARVTGGTDTQYF. The CDR3 DNA sequence: TGCAGTGCTAGAGTGACAGGGGGCACAGATACGCAGTATTTT.

CDR3 sequence: CASSRGGTGPATGNTIYF. CDR3 in DNA: TGTGCCAGCAGCCGAGGAGGGACAGGGCCCGCCACTGGAAACACCATATATTTT. This rearrangement joins TRBV7-2 to TRBJ1-3; 9 bases agree with TRBD1. The CDR3 totals 18 residues. The germline gives CDR1 SGHTA, CDR2 FQGNSA. V shed 5 bases and J 2 bases; nucleotides not matched to a gene: 13.

The CDR3 nucleotides are TGTGCCAGCAGCTTAAAGTACGTGGCGGGAGTCTACAATGAGCAGTTCTTC. This gives the protein CASSLKYVAGVYNEQFF. V is TRBV7-3 and J is TRBJ2-1, with 7 bases identical to TRBD2. Trimming removed 1 base from V and 3 bases from J; junction bases left unmatched: 9. The V gene's germline CDR1 is SGHTA and CDR2 FQGTGA. The CDR3 sequence is 17 residues long.

This clonotype was recorded only once. This chain uses TRBV6-1 with TRBJ1-1; D is perhaps TRBD1 (6 bases). Trimming took 7 bases from V and 5 from J, leaving 8 bases between them. Germline assignment: CDR1 MNHNS and CDR2 SASEGT. The CDR3 extends over 11 amino acids. For the CDR3, the DNA is TGTGCCAGCACCAGGGGTACTGAAGCTTTCTTT. It yields the protein CASTRGTEAFF.

The gene calls are TRBV20-1 and TRBJ2-1; 7 nucleotides line up with TRBD2. The CDR3 consists of 15 residues. V shed 4 bases and J 4 bases; nucleotides not matched to a gene: 10. In germline, CDR1 is DFQATT, CDR2 SNEGSKA (reference sequence). The CDR3 sequence: CSAKAGESLYNEQFF. The CDR3 bases are TGCAGTGCTAAGGCGGGAGAATCCCTTTACAATGAGCAGTTCTTC.

The J gene is TRBJ2-1, the V gene TRBV20-1; 14 bases map to TRBD2. The CDR3 is 20 amino acids. Trimming removed 5 bases from V and 0 bases from J; junction bases left unmatched: 15. CDR1 DFQATT and CDR2 SNEGSKA come from the germline V gene (reference sequence). CDR3 bases: TGCAGTGCTGCCGAAACTGGGACTAGCGGGGGCAGCAACTCCTACAATGAGCAGTTCTTC. Amino acid sequence: CSAAETGTSGGSNSYNEQFF.

J is TRBJ1-2 and V is TRBV6-1; D gene unclear. The V and J ends lost 6 bases and 7 bases respectively, with 15 bases between them. Germline values: CDR1 MNHNS, CDR2 SASEGT. The CDR3 is 13 amino acids. CDR3 in DNA: TGTGCCAGCAGCCGCTCCCTTGTTGGTGGCTACACCTTC. Translating it yields CASSRSLVGGYTF.

For the CDR3, the DNA is TGTGCCAGCAGTCCAGACGGGGGGTCGGAGACCCAGTACTTC. It translates to CASSPDGGSETQYF. V usage is TRBV12-3 or TRBV12-4 and J usage is TRBJ2-5; 7 bases fit TRBD2. This CDR3 spans 14 amino acids. V was clipped by 5 bases and J by 5 bases; unmatched bases: 8.

This clonotype was seen a few times. The chain couples TRBV10-3 to TRBJ1-1, with D possibly matching TRBD1 (5 bases). Trimming stripped 4 bases from V and 0 bases from J, with 12 bases between. In germline, CDR1 is ENHRY, CDR2 SYGVKD. There are 15 residues in the CDR3. CDR3 sequence: CAISARGGLNTEAFF. CDR3 DNA sequence: TGTGCCATCAGTGCGAGGGGAGGCTTGAACACTGAAGCTTTCTTT.

The V and J genes are TRBV5-1 and TRBJ2-6; TRBD1 matches at 9 bases. This CDR3 contains 18 residues. After removal of 6 bases from V and 0 bases from J, the junction contained 10 bases not matched to a gene. CDR1 is SGHRS, CDR2 YFSETQ, per germline. The CDR3 coding sequence is TGCGCCAGCACAGCAAGGACAGGGGAGAGCTCTGGGGCCAACGTCCTGACTTTC. Its protein is CASTARTGESSGANVLTF.

V gene TRBV7-3 combines with J gene TRBJ2-2; perhaps TRBD1 as D (5 bases). The CDR3 is 14 residues long. The V and J ends lost 5 bases and 2 bases respectively, with 9 bases between them. Looked up from germline, CDR1 is SGHTA and CDR2 is FQGTGA. CDR3: CASSPQGNTGELFF. The CDR3 coding sequence is TGTGCCAGCAGCCCCCAGGGAAACACCGGGGAGCTGTTTTTT.

This chain links TRBV27 with TRBJ2-3, with D maybe TRBD2 (5 bases). This CDR3 has 15 residues. Germline V gene data show CDR1 as MNHEY and CDR2 as SMNVEV (reference sequence). With 5 bases removed from V and 1 base from J, the gap between germline ends came to 13 bases. The CDR3 DNA follows: TGTGCCAGCAGTAATTACGGGGTGGGCACAGATACGCAGTATTTT. Its translation is CASSNYGVGTDTQYF.

The table lists this clonotype with a count of one. This rearrangement joins TRBV25-1 to TRBJ1-5; 9 positions agree with TRBD1. J gave up 2 bases and V 7 bases, and 6 bases lay outside the gene matches. The germline gives CDR1 MGHDK, CDR2 SYGVNS. The CDR3 totals 15 residues. CDR3 sequence (DNA): TGTGCCAGCACCCCACAGGGGGCGGGCAATCAGCCCCAGCATTTT. Its protein product is CASTPQGAGNQPQHF.

This clonotype occurred a few times. The chain couples TRBV11-2 to TRBJ2-3; 12 nucleotides align to TRBD2. This CDR3 has 16 residues. Germline V lookup: CDR1 SGHAT, CDR2 FQNNGV. The V gene end was trimmed by 3 bases and the J gene end by 0 bases; junction bases not matched to a gene: 1. CDR3 protein: CASSLGTSGSTDTQYF. The DNA for the CDR3 is TGTGCCAGCAGCTTGGGGACTAGCGGGAGCACAGATACGCAGTATTTT.

The chain joins TRBV7-9 to TRBJ1-2; D is ambiguous. Trimming shortened V by 3 bases and J by 5 bases, and 16 bases separated the two germline ends. The CDR3 is 15 amino acids. Per the germline V gene, CDR1 is SEHNR and CDR2 is FQNEAQ (reference sequence). CDR3 coding DNA: TGTGCCAGCAGCTTGTTTATCAAGGGAGAATATGGCTACACCTTC. It codes for CASSLFIKGEYGYTF.

In this sample, this clonotype turned up a few times. DNA of the CDR3: TGTGCCAGCAGCTTGGGACAGACCCCTGGCTACACCTTC. It specifies CASSLGQTPGYTF. The rearrangement links TRBV7-2 to TRBJ1-2; 7 nucleotides line up with TRBD1. Germline lookup yields CDR1 SGHTA and CDR2 FQGNSA. The trim removed 3 bases at V and 7 bases at J, leaving 5 bases unmatched. This CDR3 contains 13 residues.

The CDR3 nucleotides read TGTGCCAGCAGTGGGTGGGGCCTGAGCACAGATACGCAGTATTTT. It codes for CASSGWGLSTDTQYF. V and J are TRBV2 and TRBJ2-3, with D tentatively TRBD1 (5 bases). V was clipped by 4 bases and J by 0 bases, with 11 bases between them. The CDR3 loop spans 15 amino acids. CDR1 is SNHLY, CDR2 FYNNEI, per germline. The whole variable domain, filled in from reference TRBV2 and TRBJ2-3, reads EPEVTQTPSHQVTQMGQEVILRCVPISNHLYFYWYRQILGQKVEFLVSFYNNEISEKSEIFDDQFSVERPDGSNFTLKIRSTKLEDSAMYFCASSGWGLSTDTQYFGPGTRLTVL.

This clonotype was seen only a few times. The chain uses TRBV19 and TRBJ2-2; tentatively, D is TRBD1 (6 bases). The CDR3 loop spans 15 amino acids. Germline V gives CDR1 LNHDA, CDR2 SQIVND (reference sequence). The V and J ends lost 5 bases and 2 bases respectively, with 12 bases between them. CDR3 sequence (DNA): TGTGCCAGTAGTGGGCAAGGGGGAAACACCGGGGAGCTGTTTTTT. This codes for CASSGQGGNTGELFF.

This chain connects TRBV6-1 to TRBJ1-5, with D tentatively TRBD1 (6 bases). Germline V lookup: CDR1 MNHNS, CDR2 SASEGT. Trimming cost V 5 bases and J 2 bases, with 7 bases left between them. This CDR3 contains 13 residues. The CDR3 coding sequence is TGTGCCAGCAGTCCAGGGGGCAATCAGCCCCAGCATTTT. It yields the protein CASSPGGNQPQHF.

The rearrangement links TRBV5-1 to TRBJ2-6; D might be TRBD1 (6 bases). The CDR3 covers 17 residues. From germline, CDR1 is SGHRS and CDR2 YFSETQ. Trimming shortened V by 0 bases and J by 1 base, and 11 bases separated the two germline ends. DNA of the CDR3: TGCGCCAGCAGCTTGGGGGATACAGGGTCTGGGGCCAACGTCCTGACTTTC. It encodes CASSLGDTGSGANVLTF.